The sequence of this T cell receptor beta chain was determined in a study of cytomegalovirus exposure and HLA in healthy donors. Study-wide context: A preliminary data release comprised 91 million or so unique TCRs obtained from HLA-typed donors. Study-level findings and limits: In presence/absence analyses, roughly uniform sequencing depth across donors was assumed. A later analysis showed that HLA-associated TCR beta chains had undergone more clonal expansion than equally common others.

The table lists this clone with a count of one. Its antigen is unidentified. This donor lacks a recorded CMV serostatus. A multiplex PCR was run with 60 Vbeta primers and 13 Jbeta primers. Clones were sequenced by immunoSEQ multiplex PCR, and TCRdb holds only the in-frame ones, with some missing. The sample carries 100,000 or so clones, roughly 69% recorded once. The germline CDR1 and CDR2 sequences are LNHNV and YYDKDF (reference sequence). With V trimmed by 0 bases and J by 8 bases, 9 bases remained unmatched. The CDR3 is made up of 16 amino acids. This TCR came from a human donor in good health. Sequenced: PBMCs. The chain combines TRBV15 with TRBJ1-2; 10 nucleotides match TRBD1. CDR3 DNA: TGTGCCACCAGCAGAGAGAACATGGGACAGGGGTGGGGCTACACCTTC. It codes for CATSRENMGQGWGYTF.